These 29 T cell receptor beta chains came from one sample sequenced in a study of blood T cells in healthy people across ages. Combining a sample-barcoded 5' primer with a J-beta primer mix, a second PCR ran for about 7 to 11 cycles. MiXCR was run by TCRdb on the 5' RACE reads, yielding one entry per CDR3 protein. The sample has roughly 800,000 distinct CDR3 sequences, 35% to 40% seen once. The material sequenced was blood. Receptors were obtained from a man between 18 and 35 years old in good health.

This clonotype was counted a few times. The rearrangement joins TRBV6-1 to TRBJ1-5; D is unresolved. CDR3 length: 14 residues. CDR1 is MNHNS and CDR2 is SASEGT in the germline V gene. Trimming left V 2 bases short and J 7 bases short, with 12 bases between. The CDR3 spells CASSESGGWQPQHF. CDR3 DNA: TGTGCCAGCAGTGAAAGCGGAGGTTGGCAGCCCCAGCATTTT.

This chain links TRBV12-3 or TRBV12-4 with TRBJ1-1; D is perhaps TRBD1 (5 bases). This CDR3 is 12 amino acids long. V lost 11 bases, J lost 4 bases, and 14 bases lay in between. Here the CDR3 reads CAARGGGTEAFF. The CDR3 DNA reads TGTGCCGCCCGGGGGGGGGGCACTGAAGCTTTCTTT.

V gene TRBV5-5 combines with J gene TRBJ2-1, with 7 bases lining up with TRBD1. The CDR3 length is 15 residues. Germline values: CDR1 SGHKS, CDR2 YYEKEE (reference sequence). The ends lost 1 base at V and 8 bases at J; junction bases unmatched: 9. The chain's CDR3 is CASSLLATGIYEQFF. Here the CDR3 DNA reads TGTGCCAGCAGCTTGCTCGCGACAGGGATTTATGAGCAGTTCTTC.

This clonotype was observed many times. The CDR3 DNA follows: TGTGCCAGCAGTGCGGACGGCGTACTTGATACGCAGTATTTT. This translates into CASSADGVLDTQYF. This chain links TRBV12-3 or TRBV12-4 with TRBJ2-3; D gene uncertain. V was cut by 5 bases and J by 6 bases, with 15 bases left in between. The CDR3 length is 14 residues.

J is TRBJ2-3 and V is TRBV3-1; perhaps TRBD2 as D (5 bases). CDR3 length: 13 amino acids. V was trimmed by 6 bases and J by 4 bases, leaving 11 bases between them. Germline values: CDR1 LGHDT, CDR2 YNNKEL (reference sequence). The CDR3 loop reads CASRGSFSDTQYF. CDR3 nucleotide sequence: TGTGCCAGCAGAGGGAGTTTCTCAGATACGCAGTATTTT.

The J gene is TRBJ2-1, the V gene TRBV10-3; D remains unclear. Trimming removed 3 bases at V and 5 bases at J, with 5 bases between. This CDR3 has 12 amino acids. Germline loops: CDR1 ENHRY, CDR2 SYGVKD. In DNA form, the CDR3 reads TGTGCCATCAGTGACACCAACAATGAGCAGTTCTTC. It codes for CAISDTNNEQFF.

The chain is built from TRBV5-1 and TRBJ2-1; no firm D call. V dropped 5 bases and J dropped 5 bases, with 17 bases sitting between them. The CDR3 spans 15 residues. The germline CDR1 and CDR2 sequences are SGHRS and YFSETQ. In DNA, the CDR3 is TGCGCCAGCAGGAGCACATGGGCCCAAAACAATGAGCAGTTCTTC. Amino acids: CASRSTWAQNNEQFF.

With respect to this clonotype: The junction departs from germline at one end; a sequencing error may be responsible. The chain is built from TRBV5-1 and TRBJ2-1, with unresolved D. Germline CDR1 SGHRS, CDR2 YFSETQ. The length of the CDR3 is 17 residues. As DNA, the CDR3 is TGCGCCAGCAGCTTGGCCTTTAAGGAGATCCCCTATAATGAGCAGTTCTTC. Translated, it gives CASSLAFKEIPYNEQFF.

The gene calls are TRBV12-3 or TRBV12-4 and TRBJ2-2; 8 bases align to TRBD2. V lost 4 bases to trimming and J lost 7 bases; unmatched junction nucleotides: 8. The CDR3 extends over 15 amino acids. The CDR3 DNA reads TGTGCCAGCAGTTATACTAGCGGAAAAAGCGGGGAGCTGTTTTTT. Translated, it gives CASSYTSGKSGELFF.

The chain uses TRBV12-3 or TRBV12-4 and TRBJ2-3; 8 bases are a match to TRBD2. The V segment lost 1 base and the J segment 6 bases; nucleotides outside the gene matches: 15. The CDR3 has 18 residues. CDR3 DNA sequence: TGTGCCAGCAGTTTAGGCGGGGGGCCCTATAGGGTGAGGGATACGCAGTATTTT. Its translation: CASSLGGGPYRVRDTQYF.

V is TRBV12-3 or TRBV12-4 and J is TRBJ2-1; D tentatively fits TRBD1 or TRBD2 (5 bases each). The CDR3 is 14 residues long. Trimming took 5 bases from V and 7 from J, leaving 15 bases between them. DNA for the CDR3: TGTGCCAGCAGTGTTTTGGGGCAGCGGAATGAGCAGTTCTTC. Translating gives CASSVLGQRNEQFF.

This clonotype showed up just a few times. The chain joins TRBV27 to TRBJ2-7; the D is unclear. This CDR3 has 13 amino acids. V gave up 10 bases and J gave up 4 bases, with 17 bases separating them. Germline CDR1 reads MNHEY; CDR2 reads SMNVEV (reference sequence). The CDR3 DNA is TGTGCCACCGGTGTCGGAAGAGCTTACGAGCAGTACTTC. Translated: CATGVGRAYEQYF.

This clonotype was detected ten times or more. The chain is built from TRBV4-1 and TRBJ2-1; possible D gene TRBD1, 6 bases. CDR1 is MGHRA, CDR2 YSYEKL, per germline. Trimming stripped 3 bases from V and 3 bases from J, with 9 bases between. The CDR3 length is 14 residues. CDR3 amino acids: CASSQTGDYNEQFF. The CDR3 DNA reads TGCGCCAGCAGCCAGACAGGAGACTACAATGAGCAGTTCTTC.

This clonotype appeared a few times. This chain uses TRBV12-3 or TRBV12-4 with TRBJ2-2, with a weak D call TRBD1 (5 bases). This CDR3 has 14 amino acids. Trimming stripped 7 bases from V and 1 base from J, with 10 bases between. In DNA, the CDR3 is TGTGCCAGCAATCCAAGGGGGAACACCGGGGAGCTGTTTTTT. It codes for CASNPRGNTGELFF.

V is TRBV25-1 and J is TRBJ1-4; no clear D. Trimming removed 5 bases from V and 8 bases from J, with 9 bases in between. The CDR3 sequence is 12 residues long. The germline CDR1 and CDR2 sequences are MGHDK and SYGVNS. The CDR3 region is CASSKRREKLFF. The CDR3 DNA is TGTGCCAGCAGTAAACGGAGGGAAAAACTGTTTTTT. Full variable domain (rest looked up from reference TRBV25-1 and TRBJ1-4): EADIYQTPRYLVIGTGKKITLECSQTMGHDKMYWYQQDPGMELHLIHYSYGVNSTEKGDLSSESTVSRIRTEHFPLTLESARPSHTSQYLCASSKRREKLFFGSGTQLSVL.

V gene TRBV6-4 combines with J gene TRBJ1-1; no clear D gene. The CDR3 runs 13 residues. Trimming cost V 4 bases and J 3 bases, with 9 bases left between them. Germline CDR1 is MRHNA and CDR2 is SNTAGT. The CDR3 loop reads CASSAGRDTEAFF. As DNA, the CDR3 is TGTGCCAGCAGTGCCGGGAGGGACACTGAAGCTTTCTTT.

This clonotype turned up a few times. The chain employs TRBV10-3 and TRBJ1-5; TRBD1 matches 7 bases. This CDR3 has 19 amino acids. V was pared by 7 bases and J by 0 bases, with 18 bases of the junction left unmatched. Germline-derived CDR1 and CDR2 are ENHRY and SYGVKD. The CDR3 region is CAITGHSGTATYSNQPQHF. Here the CDR3 DNA reads TGTGCCATCACAGGCCATTCCGGGACAGCCACTTATAGCAATCAGCCCCAGCATTTT.

This clonotype was recorded many times. The V and J genes are TRBV2 and TRBJ2-3; 7 bases line up with TRBD1. The CDR3 extends over 14 amino acids. CDR1 SNHLY and CDR2 FYNNEI come from the germline V gene. Germline trimming cut 7 bases from V and 1 base from J; bases unmatched to any gene: 5. As DNA, the CDR3 is TGTGCCAGCAACCCCGGACAGGGCACAGATACGCAGTATTTT. Translation: CASNPGQGTDTQYF.

This chain joins TRBV2 and TRBJ2-3; TRBD2 aligns across 7 bases. Germline V gives CDR1 SNHLY, CDR2 FYNNEI. This CDR3 has 15 residues. V was pared by 7 bases and J by 3 bases, with 10 bases of the junction left unmatched. This chain's CDR3 is CASMNGQGGTDTQYF. As DNA, the CDR3 is TGTGCCAGCATGAACGGGCAGGGAGGGACAGATACGCAGTATTTT.

The chain employs TRBV7-3 and TRBJ2-4; tentatively, D is TRBD1 (5 bases). The J call may be wrong; the DNA end is better matched by TRBJ2-5. Germline V gene data show CDR1 as SGHTA and CDR2 as FQGTGA. The CDR3 covers 14 residues. The CDR3 here is CASSVAGFQETQYF. Written as DNA, the CDR3 is TGTGCCAGCAGCGTAGCAGGGTTCCAAGAGACCCAGTACTTC.

V usage is TRBV6-6 and J usage is TRBJ1-1, with D possibly matching TRBD1 (6 bases). The CDR3 sequence is 14 residues long. Per the germline V gene, CDR1 is MNHNY and CDR2 is SVGAGI (reference sequence). V was clipped by 4 bases and J by 10 bases, with 19 bases between them. The CDR3 DNA reads as TGTGCCAGCAGTTCCACAGCGAGGGGGGAGGGAGCTTTCTTT. Its translation: CASSSTARGEGAFF.

This rearrangement joins TRBV5-8 to TRBJ1-3, with D maybe TRBD1 (6 bases). Germline V lookup: CDR1 SGHTS, CDR2 YDEGEE. This CDR3 has 14 residues. The V and J ends lost 5 bases and 1 base respectively, with 10 bases between them. The CDR3 DNA follows: TGTGCCAGCAGACCAAGGGGGTCTGGAAACACCATATATTTT. Translated, it gives CASRPRGSGNTIYF. The complete variable domain, with remaining parts taken from reference TRBV5-8 and TRBJ1-3, reads EAGVTQSPTHLIKTRGQQATLRCSPISGHTSVYWYQQALGLGLQFLLWYDEGEERNRGNFPPRFSGRQFPNYSSELNVNALELEDSALYLCASRPRGSGNTIYFGEGSWLTVV.

There are a few counts of this clonotype. This rearrangement joins TRBV7-2 to TRBJ2-4, with a tentative D call TRBD2 (6 bases). Trimming stripped 3 bases from V and 9 bases from J, with 6 bases between. Germline V lookup: CDR1 SGHTA, CDR2 FQGNSA. There are 11 residues in the CDR3. CDR3: CASSLGGIQYF. CDR3 nucleotides: TGTGCCAGCAGCTTGGGAGGCATTCAGTACTTC. The full variable domain, rest sourced from reference TRBV7-2 and TRBJ2-4, is GAGVSQSPSNKVTEKGKDVELRCDPISGHTALYWYRQSLGQGLEFLIYFQGNSAPDKSGLPSDRFSAERTGGSVSTLTIQRTQQEDSAVYLCASSLGGIQYFGAGTRLSVL.

In this sample, this clonotype turned up a few times. The gene calls are TRBV12-3 or TRBV12-4 and TRBJ2-5, with D maybe TRBD1 (8 bases). CDR3 size: 13 residues. V was pared by 6 bases and J by 5 bases, with 13 bases between. The CDR3 nucleotides are TGTGCCAGCAGCCTACAGGGGGGGGAGACCCAGTACTTC. Protein: CASSLQGGETQYF.

Notes on this clonotype: Being one base from a much bigger clone, this may be a read error. This chain connects TRBV7-2 to TRBJ2-1, with D unresolved. From germline, CDR1 is SGHTA and CDR2 FQGNSA. The CDR3 extends over 15 amino acids. Deletions cut 3 bases from V and 1 base from J, with 10 bases between. The chain's CDR3 is CASSLWEGSYNEQFF. The CDR3 bases are TGTGCCAGCAGCTTGTGGGAAGGGTCCTACAATGAGCAGTTCTTC.

The V gene is TRBV30, the J gene TRBJ2-6, with D possibly being TRBD2 (6 bases). Germline CDR1 GTSNPN, CDR2 SVGIG (reference sequence). The V end lost 0 bases, the J end lost 0 bases, and 12 bases lay between the germline ends. The CDR3 loop spans 17 amino acids. The DNA of the CDR3 is TGTGCCTGGAGTGTTCCGGGACTGAGCTCTGGGGCCAACGTCCTGACTTTC. Translation: CAWSVPGLSSGANVLTF.

This clonotype appeared a few times. The chain is built from TRBV4-3 and TRBJ2-1; the D gene is possibly TRBD2 (6 bases). The V gene's germline CDR1 is LGHNA and CDR2 YSLEER. The germline V and J ends were trimmed by 1 base and 1 base, with 14 bases remaining between them. CDR3 length: 17 amino acids. DNA for the CDR3: TGCGCCAGCAGCCAAGGGTCGGTAGCGGTATCCTACAATGAGCAGTTCTTC. Translating gives CASSQGSVAVSYNEQFF.

The rearrangement links TRBV6-6 to TRBJ2-7; the D gene is possibly TRBD1 (5 bases). Germline CDR1 and CDR2: MNHNY and SVGAGI (reference sequence). This CDR3 has 17 amino acids. The germline V and J ends were trimmed by 0 bases and 2 bases, with 17 bases remaining between them. CDR3 amino acids: CASSYSQGAATPYEQYF. CDR3 nucleotide sequence: TGTGCCAGCAGTTACTCTCAAGGGGCAGCCACTCCCTACGAGCAGTACTTC.

CDR3 DNA: TGTGCCAGCAGCCAAGTGTCTAAGGAGCAGTACTTC. This sequence encodes CASSQVSKEQYF. The chain joins TRBV3-1 to TRBJ2-4; D not resolved. Germline V gene sequence: CDR1 LGHDT, CDR2 YNNKEL (reference sequence). V gave up 1 base and J gave up 13 bases, with 11 bases separating them. The CDR3 covers 12 residues.